This entry features one TCR beta chain sequence. The CDR3 has 15 amino acids. The germline gives CDR1 MNHEY, CDR2 SVGAGI. The V gene lost 6 bases and the J gene lost 4 bases, with 18 bases spanning the gap. The data belong to a study of blood T cell repertoires in COVID-19. Study at large: Sites across the United States, Italy and Spain contributed samples from acute and convalescent COVID-19.

Clones were read by immunoSEQ multiplex PCR, and TCRdb kept only the in-frame ones, dropping some. The sample yields about 80,000 clones, over 70% seen once. The clonotype comes from a man older than 75 with active or convalescent COVID-19. The J gene is TRBJ2-5, the V gene TRBV6-5; possible D gene TRBD2, 6 bases. The sequenced sample consisted of peripheral blood. CDR3 DNA: TGTGCCAGCAGCCGTCTGGGGGGTGGGGGAGAGACCCAGTACTTC. Its translation: CASSRLGGGGETQYF.